A single TCR beta chain is shown here with its context. Its antigen is unidentified. The entry originates in a study of siplizumab effects on memory and regulatory T cells. Whole-study findings and limits: Significant reduction of alloreactive sequences traceable to unstimulated CD4+ memory cells was observed with siplizumab. Apparently key alloresponse contributors, naive T cells also seemed more diverse than memory cells.

Assay: immunoSEQ multiplex PCR; the TCRdb copy retains only in-frame clones and omits some. The sample contains roughly 25,000 clones, around 84% of which appear only once. The source material was memory CD4+ T cells sorted from blood. The sequence came from a human donor in good health.

Here the CDR3 reads CASSLRLAGRPNYEQYF. The CDR3 bases are TGTGCCAGCAGCTTGCGGCTAGCGGGAAGGCCCAACTACGAGCAGTACTTC. V is TRBV7-9 and J is TRBJ2-7; 9 positions agree with TRBD2. With 3 bases clipped from V and 3 bases from J, the junction kept 12 bases outside the gene matches. The CDR3 loop spans 17 amino acids. Per the germline V gene, CDR1 is SEHNR and CDR2 is FQNEAQ (reference sequence).